These T cell receptor beta chains were read from a single sample in a study of identical twins. TCRdb re-called the 5' RACE reads with MiXCR, one entry per CDR3 protein. The table includes around 690,000 distinct CDR3 sequences, about 20% detected once. The same data also went into a second study, on T cells expressing NK-cell markers.

The specimen was PBMCs. The receptors here all came from a woman younger than 30 in good health. The CDR3 runs from the conserved cysteine through the conserved F or W. A D gene is named only where the DNA matches it firmly. A row's size may be missing; if present it is once, few, many or a size class.

>TRBD2|TRBJ2-1|TRBV20-1|NA
CSARGHGRSSYNEQFF
TGCAGTGCTAGAGGACACGGGAGGAGCTCCTACAATGAGCAGTTCTTC
>NA|TRBJ2-1|TRBV4-3|few
CASSQAPSHSSYNEQFF
TGCGCCAGCAGCCAAGCCCCCAGTCACAGCTCCTACAATGAGCAGTTCTTC
>TRBD1|TRBJ2-1|TRBV20-1|few
CSAIRANRGFNEQFF
TGCAGTGCTATAAGAGCGAACAGGGGGTTCAATGAGCAGTTCTTC
>NA|TRBJ1-1|TRBV11-2|few
CASSRETFTEAFF
TGTGCCAGCAGTAGGGAGACTTTTACTGAAGCTTTCTTT
>TRBD2|TRBJ2-5|TRBV20-1|few
CSASGGLAGVETQYF
TGCAGTGCTAGCGGAGGACTAGCGGGAGTAGAGACCCAGTACTTC
>TRBD2|TRBJ2-3|TRBV10-3|few
CAIRGTSGAPVGDTQYF
TGTGCCATCAGGGGGACTAGCGGGGCCCCCGTCGGAGATACGCAGTATTTT
>NA|TRBJ2-4|TRBV2|many
CASRETGSIGNIQYF
TGTGCCAGCAGAGAGACAGGATCGATCGGGAACATTCAGTACTTC
>NA|TRBJ2-1|TRBV6-2/TRBV6-3|many
CASSYPGSQGLF
TGTGCCAGCAGTTACCCAGGTTCTCAGGGACTCTTC
>TRBD2|TRBJ2-3|TRBV5-1|NA
CASSFPRVAGGSSTDTQYF
TGCGCCAGCAGCTTCCCAAGAGTAGCGGGAGGGTCTAGCACAGATACGCAGTATTTT
>TRBD2|TRBJ2-1|TRBV7-9|few
CASSLVETSGDHNEQFF
TGTGCCAGCAGCTTAGTCGAAACTAGCGGGGACCACAATGAGCAGTTCTTC
>NA|TRBJ2-1|TRBV6-2/TRBV6-3|many
CASSPRQLGYNEQFF
TGTGCCAGCAGCCCGAGACAGTTGGGGTACAATGAGCAGTTCTTC
>NA|TRBJ2-1|TRBV12-3/TRBV12-4|many
CASSINEQFF
TGTGCCAGCAGCATCAATGAGCAGTTCTTC
>NA|TRBJ2-5|TRBV2|NA
CASIVRGQGETQYF
TGTGCCAGCATAGTCAGGGGTCAAGGAGAGACCCAGTACTTC
>NA|TRBJ2-5|TRBV20-1|few
CSVGTFSETQYF
TGCAGTGTCGGGACTTTCTCAGAGACCCAGTACTTC
>TRBD2|TRBJ2-3|TRBV6-5|NA
CASSYQPTSGLSDTQYF
TGTGCCAGCAGTTACCAACCTACTAGCGGGCTTTCAGATACGCAGTATTTT
>TRBD2|TRBJ2-2|TRBV5-1|NA
CASSLGTSGNTGELFF
TGCGCCAGCAGCTTGGGGACTAGCGGTAACACCGGGGAGCTGTTTTTT
>NA|TRBJ1-1|TRBV20-1|NA
CSARAPGTSGAFF
TGCAGTGCTAGGGCTCCGGGAACCTCGGGAGCTTTCTTT
>NA|TRBJ2-2|TRBV27|NA
CASSEGLLGGELFF
TGTGCCAGCAGTGAGGGACTCTTGGGCGGGGAGCTGTTTTTT
>NA|TRBJ2-6|TRBV30|NA
CAWRFTYSGANVLTF
TGTGCCTGGAGGTTCACGTACTCTGGGGCCAACGTCCTGACTTTC
>TRBD1|TRBJ2-7|TRBV12-5|few
CASGFGTGIYEQYF
TGTGCTAGTGGTTTCGGGACAGGGATCTACGAGCAGTACTTC
>NA|TRBJ2-3|TRBV12-3/TRBV12-4|NA
CASSLSENTDTQYF
TGTGCCAGCAGTCTTAGCGAGAACACAGATACGCAGTATTTT
>NA|TRBJ2-5|TRBV30|NA
CAWSPQETQYF
TGTGCCTGGAGTCCGCAAGAGACCCAGTACTTC
>NA|TRBJ1-1|TRBV6-5|NA
CATLSATEAFF
TGTGCCACCCTCTCCGCCACTGAAGCTTTCTTT
>NA|TRBJ1-6|TRBV3-1|many
CASSQGQGLNSPLHF
TGTGCCAGCAGCCAAGGCCAGGGTTTGAACTCACCCCTCCACTTT
>NA|TRBJ1-1|TRBV7-4|few
CASSPRRIRKNTEAFF
TGTGCCAGCAGCCCCCGTCGGATCCGGAAGAACACTGAAGCTTTCTTT
>NA|TRBJ2-3|TRBV11-2|few
CASSLGRASTDTQYF
TGTGCCAGCAGCTTAGGCAGAGCTAGCACAGATACGCAGTATTTT
>TRBD1|TRBJ1-1|TRBV27|many
CASRDRARTEAFF
TGTGCCAGCAGGGACAGGGCTCGCACTGAAGCTTTCTTT
>TRBD2|TRBJ2-1|TRBV6-2/TRBV6-3|NA
CASSQVAGHKNEQFF
TGTGCCAGCAGCCAGGTAGCGGGACATAAGAATGAGCAGTTCTTC
>TRBD2|TRBJ2-1|TRBV20-1|NA
CSALDTSGRGNEQFF
TGCAGTGCCCTGGACACTAGCGGGAGGGGGAATGAGCAGTTCTTC
>TRBD2|TRBJ2-2|TRBV20-1|few
CSARDPLSGRAGELFF
TGCAGTGCTAGAGATCCCCTCAGCGGGAGGGCCGGGGAGCTGTTTTTT
>NA|TRBJ2-4|TRBV4-3|NA
CASSQDGRGAGLDIQYF
TGCGCCAGCAGCCAAGACGGGAGAGGGGCGGGATTAGACATTCAGTACTTC
>NA|TRBJ2-1|TRBV12-3/TRBV12-4|few
CASSFEPAVYNEQFF
TGTGCCAGCAGTTTTGAGCCAGCGGTTTACAATGAGCAGTTCTTC
>NA|TRBJ1-2|TRBV6-1|NA
CASSDWDSYGYTF
TGTGCCAGCAGTGATTGGGATTCCTATGGCTACACCTTC
>NA|TRBJ2-1|TRBV29-1|few
CSVRGRATHNEQFF
TGCAGCGTTAGAGGGCGGGCGACTCACAATGAGCAGTTCTTC
>NA|TRBJ2-3|TRBV7-3|NA
CASSLDYTSTDTQYF
TGTGCCAGCAGCTTGGACTACACTAGCACAGATACGCAGTATTTT
>NA|TRBJ2-1|TRBV9|many
CASSSNRDEQFF
TGTGCCAGCAGCTCTAACAGGGACGAGCAGTTCTTC
>NA|TRBJ2-7|TRBV5-1|few
CASTLGQPSYEQYF
TGCGCCAGCACACTCGGACAGCCAAGCTACGAGCAGTACTTC
>NA|TRBJ2-1|TRBV6-6|NA
CASSGSSNEQFF
TGTGCCAGCAGTGGCTCATCAAATGAGCAGTTCTTC
>NA|TRBJ2-5|TRBV20-1|NA
CSARDVTQETQYF
TGCAGTGCTAGAGATGTGACCCAAGAGACCCAGTACTTC
>NA|TRBJ2-1|TRBV20-1|NA
CSARDPGVREQFF
TGCAGTGCTAGAGACCCCGGGGTTAGGGAGCAGTTCTTC
>TRBD1|TRBJ1-2|TRBV6-5|NA
CASSYSWTGGRDYGYTF
TGTGCCAGCAGTTACTCGTGGACAGGGGGCAGGGACTATGGCTACACCTTC
>NA|TRBJ2-1|TRBV2|many
CASSGGDGNEQFF
TGTGCCAGCAGTGGGGGGGACGGTAATGAGCAGTTCTTC
>NA|TRBJ2-2|TRBV20-1|NA
CSAPVGANTGELFF
TGCAGTGCTCCCGTAGGGGCGAACACCGGGGAGCTGTTTTTT
>NA|TRBJ2-3|TRBV7-9|NA
CASSLLGGKPTDTQYF
TGTGCCAGCAGCTTATTGGGCGGGAAACCCACAGATACGCAGTATTTT
>NA|TRBJ1-1|TRBV4-1|many
CASRGYTEAFF
TGCGCCAGCCGCGGGTACACTGAAGCTTTCTTT
>NA|TRBJ1-5|TRBV2|few
CASSSRRQNQPQHF
TGTGCCAGCAGTTCGCGACGGCAGAATCAGCCCCAGCATTTT
>NA|TRBJ1-6|TRBV5-1|many
CASSLEGRGSPLHF
TGCGCCAGCAGCTTGGAGGGACGGGGTTCACCCCTCCACTTT
>NA|TRBJ2-3|TRBV7-8|many
CASSVDHGDTQYF
TGTGCCAGCAGCGTAGACCATGGGGATACGCAGTATTTT
>NA|TRBJ1-2|TRBV12-3/TRBV12-4|NA
CASSSVDYGYTF
TGTGCCAGCAGTTCCGTTGACTATGGCTACACCTTC
>NA|TRBJ2-1|TRBV6-4|NA
CASSDLKRESVPHRGQFF
TGTGCCAGCAGTGACTTAAAGCGGGAGTCAGTGCCCCACAGGGGGCAGTTCTTC
>TRBD1|TRBJ1-2|TRBV5-1|few
CASSLFSPDRGRFSDYGYTF
TGCGCCAGCAGCTTGTTTTCCCCCGACAGGGGGCGATTCTCGGACTATGGCTACACCTTC
>NA|TRBJ2-7|TRBV12-3/TRBV12-4|NA
CASRGDFSDLSYEQYF
TGTGCCAGCCGAGGCGACTTCTCCGACCTCTCCTACGAGCAGTACTTC
>TRBD1|TRBJ2-7|TRBV5-1|few
CASSSRDRVSSEQYF
TGCGCCAGCAGCTCCCGGGACAGGGTGTCGAGCGAGCAGTACTTC
>NA|TRBJ2-7|TRBV5-1|few
CASRDSYYEQYF
TGCGCCAGCAGGGACAGCTACTACGAGCAGTACTTC
>NA|TRBJ1-3|TRBV29-1|many
CSVEGTTTGNTIYF
TGCAGCGTTGAAGGGACAACCACTGGAAACACCATATATTTT
>NA|TRBJ1-1|TRBV2|NA
CATMGWLQNTEAFF
TGTGCCACTATGGGGTGGCTCCAGAACACTGAAGCTTTCTTT
>NA|TRBJ2-5|TRBV12-3/TRBV12-4|few
CASSFGVKETQYF
TGTGCCAGCAGTTTTGGGGTCAAAGAGACCCAGTACTTC
>NA|TRBJ2-3|TRBV20-1|few
CSADGAPGTDTQYF
TGCAGTGCTGACGGGGCCCCCGGCACAGATACGCAGTATTTT
>NA|TRBJ1-1|TRBV5-4|few
CASSGSYGADTEAFF
TGTGCCAGCAGCGGGTCGTACGGGGCGGACACTGAAGCTTTCTTT